Each of the 5 T cell receptor beta chains below was sequenced from the same sample in a study of blood T cell repertoires in COVID-19. Assay: immunoSEQ multiplex PCR; the TCRdb copy retains only in-frame clones and omits some. The repertoire holds under 200,000 clones, with less than 90% as singletons. The sample comprised peripheral blood. Every receptor here comes from a man between 65 and 85 years old with active or convalescent COVID-19.

This clone has only a few counts. The CDR3 region is CASSQGGVQETQYF. CDR3 bases: TGCGCCAGCAGCCAAGGAGGAGTCCAAGAGACCCAGTACTTC. This chain joins TRBV4-3 and TRBJ2-5; no clear D gene. CDR1 and CDR2 (germline): LGHNA, YSLEER. V was shortened by 1 base and J by 1 base, with 7 bases between the two germline ends. This CDR3 comprises 14 residues.

The J gene is TRBJ1-1, the V gene TRBV15, with a possible D match to TRBD1 (5 bases). V was pared by 4 bases and J by 0 bases, with 21 bases between. The CDR3 covers 18 residues. Germline CDR1 is LNHNV and CDR2 is YYDKDF (reference sequence). The CDR3 coding sequence is TGTGCCACCAGCACACCACCTTTTACGACAGCCTTGAACACTGAAGCTTTCTTT. It specifies CATSTPPFTTALNTEAFF.

The V gene is TRBV19, the J gene TRBJ2-2; 7 nucleotides align to TRBD2. Trimming took 5 bases from V and 3 from J; bases not matched to a gene: 3. Germline CDR1 LNHDA, CDR2 SQIVND (reference sequence). The CDR3 length is 14 residues. The CDR3 reads CASSPRGYTGELFF. CDR3 DNA: TGTGCCAGTAGTCCGCGGGGGTACACCGGGGAGCTGTTTTTT.

The rearrangement links TRBV6-1 to TRBJ2-6; 8 nucleotides match TRBD1. Per germline, CDR1 MNHNS and CDR2 SASEGT. The CDR3 is 17 amino acids. V shed 3 bases, J shed 3 bases, and the junction held 7 bases outside the gene matches. As DNA, the CDR3 is TGTGCCAGCAGTGACTTCGGCAGGGGGCGTGGGGCCAACGTCCTGACTTTC. Encoded protein: CASSDFGRGRGANVLTF.

This clone was recorded only once. This chain joins TRBV19 and TRBJ2-2, with D tentatively TRBD1 (6 bases). This CDR3 has 15 residues. Germline V gene data show CDR1 as LNHDA and CDR2 as SQIVND (reference sequence). Trimming stripped 9 bases from V and 3 bases from J, with 17 bases between. The CDR3 coding sequence is TGTGCCAGCCGAGAAACCAGGGGTTACACCGGGGAGCTGTTTTTT. Amino acid sequence: CASRETRGYTGELFF.